This entry lists 17 T cell receptor beta chains sequenced from one sample in a study of CD8 T cells in ankylosing spondylitis. Points from the study as a whole: In ankylosing spondylitis blood, a motif of about eight highly homologous TCR beta variants appeared characteristic.

TCRdb re-called the 5' RACE reads with MiXCR, one entry per CDR3 protein. This table has 250,000 to 350,000 distinct CDR3 sequences, less than 10% appearing once. Antigens of these TCRs are unknown. Input material: blood, either unsorted or a sorted T cell fraction (not recorded which). The receptors were gathered from a male donor with ankylosing spondylitis.

This clonotype was observed many times. Here the CDR3 DNA reads TGCAGTGCTAGGCAGCCCGCCCTCTACGAGCAGTACTTC. Amino acid sequence: CSARQPALYEQYF. The chain carries TRBV20-1 and TRBJ2-7; no clear D gene. The CDR3 contains 13 residues. With 3 bases removed from V and 3 bases from J, the gap between germline ends came to 12 bases. Germline lookup yields CDR1 DFQATT and CDR2 SNEGSKA (reference sequence).

This sequence joins TRBV11-2 and TRBJ2-2; D possibly corresponds to TRBD1 (5 bases). The V end lost 6 bases, the J end lost 0 bases, and 11 bases lay between the germline ends. The CDR3 totals 15 residues. From germline, CDR1 is SGHAT and CDR2 FQNNGV. The CDR3 loop is CASRIQGPNTGELFF. The DNA for the CDR3 is TGTGCCAGCAGAATTCAGGGTCCGAACACCGGGGAGCTGTTTTTT. The full variable domain, in which reference TRBV11-2 and TRBJ2-2 provide the parts outside the CDR3, is EAGVAQSPRYKIIEKRQSVAFWCNPISGHATLYWYQQILGQGPKLLIQFQNNGVVDDSQLPKDRFSAERLKGVDSTLKIQPAKLEDSAVYLCASRIQGPNTGELFFGEGSRLTVL.

This chain uses TRBV4-2 with TRBJ2-4; D is tentatively TRBD1 or TRBD2 (6 bases each). This CDR3 has 16 amino acids. Looked up from germline, CDR1 is LGHNA and CDR2 is YNFKEQ. Trimming shortened V by 1 base and J by 9 bases, and 19 bases separated the two germline ends. CDR3 in amino acids: CASSQGGAGAGIIQYF. Here the CDR3 DNA reads TGTGCCAGCAGCCAAGGGGGGGCTGGGGCCGGGATCATTCAGTACTTC.

This clonotype has more than one count but fewer than ten. The rearrangement joins TRBV4-1 to TRBJ2-1; 12 bases align to TRBD2. J was trimmed by 7 bases and V by 3 bases; bases with no gene match: 10. The CDR3 totals 17 residues. Germline-derived CDR1 and CDR2 are MGHRA and YSYEKL. This chain's CDR3 is CASSHFPRLAGGNEQFF. The CDR3 DNA sequence: TGCGCCAGCAGCCACTTCCCCAGGCTAGCGGGAGGGAATGAGCAGTTCTTC.

Only a few counts were recorded for this clonotype. This chain links TRBV29-1 with TRBJ2-5, with 13 bases aligning to TRBD2. The V gene end was trimmed by 5 bases and the J gene end by 4 bases; junction bases not matched to a gene: 4. This CDR3 has 14 amino acids. Per the germline V gene, CDR1 is SQVTM and CDR2 is ANQGSEA. DNA of the CDR3: TGCAGCGTTCGGACTAGCGGGAGCGGAGAGACCCAGTACTTC. Translation gives CSVRTSGSGETQYF.

V is TRBV10-3 and J is TRBJ2-1; maybe TRBD1 (6 bases). The germline V gene has CDR1 ENHRY and CDR2 SYGVKD. V lost 4 bases, J lost 4 bases, and 14 bases lay in between. The CDR3 has 15 amino acids. The CDR3 region is CAISGQGSMYNEQFF. CDR3 in DNA: TGTGCCATCAGTGGGCAGGGGTCGATGTACAATGAGCAGTTCTTC.

The chain joins TRBV4-1 to TRBJ2-7; either TRBD1 or TRBD2 may fit D (5 bases each). Germline V gives CDR1 MGHRA, CDR2 YSYEKL. This CDR3 has 17 residues. The V gene lost 1 base and the J gene lost 0 bases, with 16 bases spanning the gap. CDR3 bases: TGCGCCAGCAGCCAAGCCTATGGGACCGCTTCCTCCTACGAGCAGTACTTC. It yields the protein CASSQAYGTASSYEQYF.

CDR3 in amino acids: CASSTGISGANVLTF. Written as DNA, the CDR3 is TGTGCCAGCAGTACGGGGATCTCTGGGGCCAACGTCCTGACTTTC. The V call is TRBV12-3 or TRBV12-4, the J call TRBJ2-6, with a possible D match to TRBD2 (5 bases). Trimming cost V 5 bases and J 0 bases, with 8 bases left between them. This CDR3 has 15 amino acids.

CDR3 in DNA: TGTGCCAGCACCCTCCCCCCGACGGCGGGGATGAACACTGAAGCTTTCTTT. It is translated as CASTLPPTAGMNTEAFF. The chain employs TRBV7-2 and TRBJ1-1; D call uncertain. Germline assignment: CDR1 SGHTA and CDR2 FQGNSA. Trimming stripped 7 bases from V and 0 bases from J, with 21 bases between. There are 17 residues in the CDR3.

In its sample, this clonotype was seen a few times. The gene calls are TRBV29-1 and TRBJ2-1; a possible D gene is TRBD2 (6 bases). This CDR3 contains 11 residues. Per the germline V gene, CDR1 is SQVTM and CDR2 is ANQGSEA. V was trimmed by 6 bases and J by 7 bases, leaving 10 bases between them. The CDR3 coding sequence is TGCAGCGTGACGGCGGGGAATGAGCAGTTCTTC. It codes for CSVTAGNEQFF.

There are many counts of this clonotype. The CDR3 DNA sequence: TGTGCCAGCAGGAGACTAGCGGGGACCTACAATGAGCAGTTCTTC. It encodes CASRRLAGTYNEQFF. The V and J genes are TRBV6-4 and TRBJ2-1, with TRBD2 matching over 11 bases. The CDR3 spans 15 residues. Germline CDR1 and CDR2: MRHNA and SNTAGT. The trim removed 6 bases at V and 2 bases at J, leaving 3 bases unmatched.

Many counts were recorded for this clonotype. This chain links TRBV27 with TRBJ2-3; D gene ambiguous. Germline V gene lookup returns CDR1 MNHEY and CDR2 SMNVEV (reference sequence). V lost 2 bases to trimming and J lost 4 bases, with 4 bases between them. CDR3 length equals 12 residues. CDR3 nucleotides: TGTGCCAGCAGTTTACGCCCAGATACGCAGTATTTT. Protein: CASSLRPDTQYF.

This clonotype showed up many times. The V and J genes are TRBV27 and TRBJ1-1; D not resolved. V was trimmed by 4 bases and J by 1 base, leaving 10 bases between them. The CDR3 runs 14 residues. From germline, CDR1 is MNHEY and CDR2 SMNVEV (reference sequence). CDR3 amino acids: CASSSSYKNTEAFF. The DNA for the CDR3 is TGTGCCAGCAGTTCATCATACAAGAACACTGAAGCTTTCTTT.

The V gene is TRBV6-5, the J gene TRBJ2-1, with D hard to call. The CDR3 has 13 amino acids. Trimming shortened V by 2 bases and J by 12 bases, and 14 bases separated the two germline ends. Per germline, CDR1 MNHEY and CDR2 SVGAGI. This CDR3 reads CASSYGPQNRQFF. CDR3 DNA sequence: TGTGCCAGCAGTTACGGCCCCCAGAATCGGCAGTTCTTC.

The sample holds many counts of this clonotype. The chain joins TRBV29-1 to TRBJ1-5; tentatively, D is TRBD1 (5 bases). CDR1 SQVTM and CDR2 ANQGSEA come from the germline V gene. The V end lost 4 bases, the J end lost 1 base, and 11 bases lay between the germline ends. The CDR3 runs to 14 residues. The CDR3 nucleotides read TGCAGCGTTGTTGGTCAGGGAAGCAATCAGCCCCAGCATTTT. This codes for CSVVGQGSNQPQHF.

This clonotype came up many times. The J gene is TRBJ2-7, the V gene TRBV12-3 or TRBV12-4; a weak D match, TRBD1 (5 bases). The CDR3 loop spans 13 amino acids. The V and J ends lost 6 bases and 3 bases respectively, with 12 bases between them. CDR3 residues: CASSPGRGYEQYF. CDR3 DNA sequence: TGTGCCAGCAGCCCGGGTAGGGGCTACGAGCAGTACTTC.

This clonotype was observed a few times. J is TRBJ2-5 and V is TRBV7-6; perhaps TRBD1 as D (6 bases). The CDR3 is 16 amino acids. The V end lost 1 base, the J end lost 1 base, and 13 bases lay between the germline ends. Looked up from germline, CDR1 is SGHVS and CDR2 is FNYEAQ. The DNA of the CDR3 is TGTGCCAGCAGCTTAGGAACAGGGTCCATCCAAGAGACCCAGTACTTC. Amino acid sequence: CASSLGTGSIQETQYF. The whole variable domain, remainder taken from reference TRBV7-6 and TRBJ2-5, is GAGVSQSPRYKVTKRGQDVALRCDPISGHVSLYWYRQALGQGPEFLTYFNYEAQQDKSGLPNDRFSAERPEGSISTLTIQRTEQRDSAMYRCASSLGTGSIQETQYFGPGTRLLVL.